Below, 19 T cell receptor beta chains from the same sample are listed, as sequenced in a study of memory CD4+ T cells and cytomegalovirus serostatus. Single viable CD3+CD4+CD8-CD45RO+ cells were sorted as the memory CD4+ T cells. TCRdb keeps only in-frame clones here, not all; method: immunoSEQ multiplex PCR. The data show over 40,000 clones, with around 74% seen just once and more than 1% held by the top ten. The sample comprised memory CD4+ T cells from blood. The receptor source for this set is an adult in good health and CMV-seropositive.

This clone was counted between two and nine times. The chain joins TRBV4-3 to TRBJ1-1; maybe TRBD1 (5 bases). Germline loops: CDR1 LGHNA, CDR2 YSLEER. The CDR3 is 14 amino acids. Trimming left V 0 bases short and J 2 bases short, with 7 bases between. CDR3 sequence reads: CASSQEDSNTEAFF. The CDR3 DNA is TGCGCCAGCAGCCAAGAAGACAGCAACACTGAAGCTTTCTTT.

The J gene is TRBJ2-3, the V gene TRBV7-8; D gene unclear. CDR3 length: 14 residues. Germline V lookup: CDR1 SGHVS, CDR2 FQNEAQ. V dropped 1 base and J dropped 0 bases, with 5 bases sitting between them. This chain's CDR3 is CASSLGSSTDTQYF. The CDR3 DNA follows: TGTGCCAGCAGCTTAGGCTCTAGCACAGATACGCAGTATTTT.

J is TRBJ2-1 and V is TRBV2, with D possibly TRBD1 on 5 matching bases. This CDR3 is 13 amino acids long. The V gene lost 5 bases and the J gene lost 9 bases, with 14 bases spanning the gap. Per germline, CDR1 SNHLY and CDR2 FYNNEI. The CDR3 nucleotides are TGTGCCAGCAGTACTCTTTCTAGGGGTGAGCAGTTCTTC. Translating it yields CASSTLSRGEQFF.

CDR3: CASSKAGSQMYEQYF. As DNA, the CDR3 is TGTGCCAGCAGTAAGGCAGGGTCCCAAATGTACGAGCAGTACTTC. The rearrangement links TRBV28 to TRBJ2-7; maybe TRBD1 (5 bases). The V end was cut by 5 bases, the J end by 4 bases, with 18 bases between. The germline V gene encodes CDR1 MDHEN and CDR2 SYDVKM. This CDR3 is 15 amino acids long.

The rearrangement joins TRBV7-8 to TRBJ2-5; the D call may be TRBD1 or TRBD2 (5 bases each). Germline V gives CDR1 SGHVS, CDR2 FQNEAQ. The V end lost 5 bases, the J end lost 4 bases, and 20 bases lay between the germline ends. The CDR3 is made up of 16 amino acids. The CDR3 loop reads CASSILLYGGGETQYF. For the CDR3, the DNA is TGTGCCAGCAGCATCCTCCTATATGGGGGTGGAGAGACCCAGTACTTC. Based on the CDR3 plus reference TRBV7-8 and TRBJ2-5, the full variable domain is GAGVSQSPRYKVAKRGQDVALRCDPISGHVSLFWYQQALGQGPEFLTYFQNEAQLDKSGLPSDRFFAERPEGSVSTLKIQRTQQEDSAVYLCASSILLYGGGETQYFGPGTRLLVL.

This chain uses TRBV6-6 with TRBJ1-5, with D hard to call. V lost 7 bases and J 3 bases, leaving 13 bases between the germline ends. CDR3 length: 14 residues. Germline values: CDR1 MNHNY, CDR2 SVGAGI (reference sequence). The CDR3 is CASTPSHPNQPQHF. The CDR3 nucleotides read TGTGCCAGCACCCCCAGTCACCCCAATCAGCCCCAGCATTTT.

The genes are TRBV6-5 and TRBJ1-2; perhaps TRBD1 as D (5 bases). The CDR3 contains 14 residues. Trimming took 6 bases from V and 1 from J, leaving 12 bases between them. Germline V gives CDR1 MNHEY, CDR2 SVGAGI. CDR3 amino acids: CASRRGVGNYGYTF. DNA of the CDR3: TGTGCCAGCAGACGGGGGGTGGGTAACTATGGCTACACCTTC.

This chain connects TRBV5-4 to TRBJ2-5; 10 positions match TRBD2. Germline assignment: CDR1 SGHNT and CDR2 YYREEE (reference sequence). Trimming removed 0 bases from V and 1 base from J; junction bases left unmatched: 6. The CDR3 contains 17 residues. In nucleotides, the CDR3 is TGTGCCAGCAGCTTGGATTTTAGCGGGGGGTTCCAAGAGACCCAGTACTTC. It is translated as CASSLDFSGGFQETQYF. Full variable domain (rest looked up from reference TRBV5-4 and TRBJ2-5): ETGVTQSPTHLIKTRGQQVTLRCSSQSGHNTVSWYQQALGQGPQFIFQYYREEENGRGNFPPRFSGLQFPNYSSELNVNALELDDSALYLCASSLDFSGGFQETQYFGPGTRLLVL.

V usage is TRBV2 and J usage is TRBJ1-4; tentatively, D is TRBD1 (6 bases). Germline loops: CDR1 SNHLY, CDR2 FYNNEI. The CDR3 has 14 residues. Trimming cost V 7 bases and J 0 bases, with 9 bases left between them. CDR3 sequence (DNA): TGTGCCAGCAAACAGGGTGCAACTAATGAAAAACTGTTTTTT. Protein: CASKQGATNEKLFF. Full variable domain (missing parts from reference TRBV2 and TRBJ1-4): EPEVTQTPSHQVTQMGQEVILRCVPISNHLYFYWYRQILGQKVEFLVSFYNNEISEKSEIFDDQFSVERPDGSNFTLKIRSTKLEDSAMYFCASKQGATNEKLFFGSGTQLSVL.

This clone appeared a few times. The chain couples TRBV7-2 to TRBJ1-4; D is perhaps TRBD1 (6 bases). The CDR3 contains 14 residues. Trimming pared 5 bases from V and 5 bases from J, leaving 12 bases between. Germline V gene sequence: CDR1 SGHTA, CDR2 FQGNSA. CDR3 sequence (DNA): TGTGCCAGCAGCCCGGACAGTATAAATGAAAAACTGTTTTTT. The encoded protein is CASSPDSINEKLFF.

This clone turned up a few times. This rearrangement joins TRBV2 to TRBJ1-4; 7 nucleotides align to TRBD1. Germline lookup yields CDR1 SNHLY and CDR2 FYNNEI. This CDR3 region has 14 residues. The J segment lost 8 bases and the V segment lost 6 bases, leaving 9 bases of the junction unmatched. The CDR3 DNA reads TGTGCCAGCAGATCCCAGGGGGGAGTCGAAAAACTGTTTTTT. Translating it yields CASRSQGGVEKLFF.

The chain carries TRBV5-1 and TRBJ2-1; D possibly corresponds to TRBD2 (6 bases). Trimming left V 5 bases short and J 6 bases short, with 18 bases between. Germline CDR1 is SGHRS and CDR2 is YFSETQ. The CDR3 is made up of 15 amino acids. The CDR3 sequence is CASSQSGSSLNEQFF. CDR3 in DNA: TGCGCCAGCAGTCAAAGCGGGTCTAGTCTCAATGAGCAGTTCTTC.

V and J are TRBV23-1 and TRBJ2-5; the match to TRBD1 covers 8 bases. TRBV23-1 is an ORF for which the function is uncertain. The CDR3 runs 20 residues. The trim removed 1 base at V and 1 base at J, leaving 17 bases unmatched. CDR3 amino acids: CASSQWTGRTPRSPQETQYF. As DNA, the CDR3 is TGCGCCAGCAGTCAATGGACAGGGAGAACCCCTCGGTCTCCCCAAGAGACCCAGTACTTC.

This clone was detected only a few times. The CDR3, as DNA: TGTGCCAGCAGCGTAGACTGGGATGGAAACACCATATATTTT. This encodes CASSVDWDGNTIYF. The J gene is TRBJ1-3, the V gene TRBV9; D unclear. The CDR3 length is 14 residues. Trimming removed 0 bases from V and 3 bases from J, with 7 bases in between. Looked up from germline, CDR1 is SGDLS and CDR2 is YYNGEE.

This rearrangement joins TRBV7-2 to TRBJ1-2; D call uncertain. The V gene's germline CDR1 is SGHTA and CDR2 FQGNSA. Trimming took 5 bases from V and 5 from J, leaving 15 bases between them. This CDR3 is 14 amino acids long. CDR3: CASSPAGRRYGYTF. The CDR3 DNA is TGTGCCAGCAGCCCGGCTGGCCGGAGGTATGGCTACACCTTC.

The gene calls are TRBV2 and TRBJ2-7; no definite D call. CDR1 and CDR2 (germline): SNHLY, FYNNEI. Trimming removed 8 bases at V and 2 bases at J, with 7 bases between. This CDR3 is built from 11 residues. The CDR3 bases are TGTGCCAGCCAAGATACCTACGAGCAGTACTTC. It codes for CASQDTYEQYF.

This sequence joins TRBV5-8 and TRBJ2-7; 9 bases agree with TRBD1. Germline V lookup: CDR1 SGHTS, CDR2 YDEGEE. This CDR3 spans 14 amino acids. The J segment lost 5 bases and the V segment lost 1 base, leaving 4 bases of the junction unmatched. CDR3 loop: CASSLMGQGDEQYF. The CDR3 coding sequence is TGTGCCAGCAGCTTGATGGGACAGGGAGACGAGCAGTACTTC. The full variable domain, completed using reference TRBV5-8 and TRBJ2-7, is EAGVTQSPTHLIKTRGQQATLRCSPISGHTSVYWYQQALGLGLQFLLWYDEGEERNRGNFPPRFSGRQFPNYSSELNVNALELEDSALYLCASSLMGQGDEQYFGPGTRLTVT.

J is TRBJ1-2 and V is TRBV10-3; weak D call: TRBD1 (5 bases). V gave up 11 bases and J gave up 0 bases, with 16 bases separating them. Germline V gene data show CDR1 as ENHRY and CDR2 as SYGVKD. The CDR3 sequence is 14 residues long. The CDR3 loop reads CAGAQGGANYGYTF. DNA of the CDR3: TGTGCCGGAGCCCAGGGAGGGGCTAACTATGGCTACACCTTC.

This clone counts as medium-sized (0.01 to 0.1%). J is TRBJ1-3 and V is TRBV2; D not resolved. Trimming pared 7 bases from V and 4 bases from J, leaving 14 bases between. The germline CDR1 and CDR2 sequences are SNHLY and FYNNEI. There are 14 residues in the CDR3. CDR3 loop: CASTPDTYGNTIYF. In nucleotides, the CDR3 is TGTGCCAGCACCCCTGACACATACGGAAACACCATATATTTT.